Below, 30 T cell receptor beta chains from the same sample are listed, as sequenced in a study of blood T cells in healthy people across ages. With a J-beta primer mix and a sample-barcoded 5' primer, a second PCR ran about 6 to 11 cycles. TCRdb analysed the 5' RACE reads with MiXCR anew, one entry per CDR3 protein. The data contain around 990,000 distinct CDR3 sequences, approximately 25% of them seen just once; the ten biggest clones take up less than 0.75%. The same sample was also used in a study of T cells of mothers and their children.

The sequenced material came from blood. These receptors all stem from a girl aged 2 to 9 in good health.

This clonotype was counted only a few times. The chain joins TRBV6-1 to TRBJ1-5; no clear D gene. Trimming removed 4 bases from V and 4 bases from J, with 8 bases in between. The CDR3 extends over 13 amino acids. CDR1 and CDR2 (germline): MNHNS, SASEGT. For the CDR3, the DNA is TGTGCCAGCAGTGGGTTCCTAAATCAGCCCCAGCATTTT. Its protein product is CASSGFLNQPQHF.

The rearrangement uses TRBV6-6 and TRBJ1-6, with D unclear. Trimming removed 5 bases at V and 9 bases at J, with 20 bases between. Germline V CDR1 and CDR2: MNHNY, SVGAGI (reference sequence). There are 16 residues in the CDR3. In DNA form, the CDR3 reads TGTGCCAGCAGTCAACGGATGGAGGACTCAGGTTCACCCCTCCACTTT. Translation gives CASSQRMEDSGSPLHF.

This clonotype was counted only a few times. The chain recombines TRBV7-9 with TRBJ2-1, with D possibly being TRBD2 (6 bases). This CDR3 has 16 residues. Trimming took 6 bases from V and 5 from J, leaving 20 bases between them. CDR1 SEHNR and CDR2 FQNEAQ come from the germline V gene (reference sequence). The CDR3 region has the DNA TGTGCCAGCAGGCCCTTGGGGTCGGGAGAAGACAATGAGCAGTTCTTC. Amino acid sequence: CASRPLGSGEDNEQFF.

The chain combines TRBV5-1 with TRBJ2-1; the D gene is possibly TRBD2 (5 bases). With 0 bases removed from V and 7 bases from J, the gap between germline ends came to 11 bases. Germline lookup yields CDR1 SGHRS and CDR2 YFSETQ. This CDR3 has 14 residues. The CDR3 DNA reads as TGCGCCAGCAGCTTGGAAGCGGTTGGTAATGAGCAGTTCTTC. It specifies CASSLEAVGNEQFF.

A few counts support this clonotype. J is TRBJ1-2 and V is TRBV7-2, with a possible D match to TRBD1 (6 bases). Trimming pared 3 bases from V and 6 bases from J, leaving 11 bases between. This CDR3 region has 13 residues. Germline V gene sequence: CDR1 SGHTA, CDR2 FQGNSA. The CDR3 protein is CASSLWDMNGYTF. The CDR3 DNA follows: TGTGCCAGCAGCTTGTGGGACATGAATGGCTACACCTTC.

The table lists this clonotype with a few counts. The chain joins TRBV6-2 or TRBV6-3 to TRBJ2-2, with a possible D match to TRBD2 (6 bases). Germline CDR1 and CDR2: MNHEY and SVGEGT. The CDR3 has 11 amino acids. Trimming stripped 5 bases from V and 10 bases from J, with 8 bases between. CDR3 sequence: CASSRLVELFF. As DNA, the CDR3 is TGTGCCAGCAGTAGACTAGTGGAGCTGTTTTTT.

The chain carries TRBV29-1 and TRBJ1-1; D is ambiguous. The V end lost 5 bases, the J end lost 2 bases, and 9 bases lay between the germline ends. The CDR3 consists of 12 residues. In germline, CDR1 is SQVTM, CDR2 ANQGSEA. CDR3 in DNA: TGCAGCGTTCGGCAGCCCAACACTGAAGCTTTCTTT. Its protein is CSVRQPNTEAFF.

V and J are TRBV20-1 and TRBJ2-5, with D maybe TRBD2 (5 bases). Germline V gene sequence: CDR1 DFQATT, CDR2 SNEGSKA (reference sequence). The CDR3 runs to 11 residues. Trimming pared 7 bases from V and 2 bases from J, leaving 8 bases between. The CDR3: CSGSGQETQYF. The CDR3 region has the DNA TGCAGTGGCTCGGGACAAGAGACCCAGTACTTC.

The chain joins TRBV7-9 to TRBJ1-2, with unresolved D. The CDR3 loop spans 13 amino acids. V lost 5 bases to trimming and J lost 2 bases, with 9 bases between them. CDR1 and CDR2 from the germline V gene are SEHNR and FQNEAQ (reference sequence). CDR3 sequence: CASSPWANYGYTF. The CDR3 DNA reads TGTGCCAGCAGCCCCTGGGCGAACTATGGCTACACCTTC.

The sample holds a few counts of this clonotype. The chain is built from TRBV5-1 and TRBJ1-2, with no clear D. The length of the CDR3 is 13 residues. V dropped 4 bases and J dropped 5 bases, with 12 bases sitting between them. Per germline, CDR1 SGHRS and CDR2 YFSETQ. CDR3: CASSPSDGYGYTF. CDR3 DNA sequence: TGCGCCAGCAGCCCGAGCGACGGGTATGGCTACACCTTC.

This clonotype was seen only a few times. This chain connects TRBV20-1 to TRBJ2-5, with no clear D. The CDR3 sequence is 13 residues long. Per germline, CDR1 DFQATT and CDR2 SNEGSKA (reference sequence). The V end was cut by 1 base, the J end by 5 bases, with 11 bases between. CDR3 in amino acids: CSARAINGETQYF. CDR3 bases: TGCAGTGCTAGAGCCATTAATGGGGAGACCCAGTACTTC.

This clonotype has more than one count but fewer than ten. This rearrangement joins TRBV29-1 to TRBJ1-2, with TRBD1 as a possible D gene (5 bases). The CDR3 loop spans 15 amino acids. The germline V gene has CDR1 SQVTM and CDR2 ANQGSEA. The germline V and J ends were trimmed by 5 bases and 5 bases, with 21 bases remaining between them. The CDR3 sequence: CSVYEDFTDRYGYTF. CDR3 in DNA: TGCAGCGTTTATGAAGATTTCACCGACAGATATGGCTACACCTTC.

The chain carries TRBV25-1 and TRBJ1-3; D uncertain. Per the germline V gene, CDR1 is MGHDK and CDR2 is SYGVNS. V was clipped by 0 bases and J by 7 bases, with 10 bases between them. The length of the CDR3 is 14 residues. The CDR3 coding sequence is TGTGCCAGCAGTGAATATGGGTTCTGGAACACCATATATTTT. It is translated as CASSEYGFWNTIYF.

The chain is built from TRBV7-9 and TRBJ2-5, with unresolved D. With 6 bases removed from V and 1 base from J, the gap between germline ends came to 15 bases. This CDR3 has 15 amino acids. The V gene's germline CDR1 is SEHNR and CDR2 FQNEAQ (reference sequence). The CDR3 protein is CASSHPLGSQETQYF. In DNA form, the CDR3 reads TGTGCCAGCAGTCATCCGTTGGGCAGCCAAGAGACCCAGTACTTC.

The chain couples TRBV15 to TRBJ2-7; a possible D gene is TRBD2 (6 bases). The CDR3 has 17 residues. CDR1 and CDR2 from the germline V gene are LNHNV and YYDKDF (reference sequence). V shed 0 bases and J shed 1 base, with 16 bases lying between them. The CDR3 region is CATSRDYIGGESYEQYF. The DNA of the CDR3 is TGTGCCACCAGCAGAGACTATATTGGCGGGGAATCCTACGAGCAGTACTTC.

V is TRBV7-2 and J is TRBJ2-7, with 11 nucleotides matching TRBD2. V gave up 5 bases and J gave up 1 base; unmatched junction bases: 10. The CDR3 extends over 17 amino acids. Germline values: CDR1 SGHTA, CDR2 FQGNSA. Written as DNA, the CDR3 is TGTGCCAGCAGCCAGCGCCTAGCGGGGGGTTTGTCCTACGAGCAGTACTTC. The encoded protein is CASSQRLAGGLSYEQYF.

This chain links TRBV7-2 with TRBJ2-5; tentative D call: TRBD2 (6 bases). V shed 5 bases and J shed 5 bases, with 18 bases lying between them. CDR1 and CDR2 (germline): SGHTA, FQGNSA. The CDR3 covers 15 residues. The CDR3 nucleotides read TGTGCCAGCAGCCCTGGCCACCGACTAGTTGAGACCCAGTACTTC. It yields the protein CASSPGHRLVETQYF.

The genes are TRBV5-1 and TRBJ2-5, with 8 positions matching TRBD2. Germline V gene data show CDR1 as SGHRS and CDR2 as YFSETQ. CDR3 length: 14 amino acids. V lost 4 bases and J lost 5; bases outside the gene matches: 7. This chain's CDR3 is CASSESGGGETQYF. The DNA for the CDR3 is TGCGCCAGCAGCGAAAGCGGGGGAGGGGAGACCCAGTACTTC.

The CDR3 protein is CSAEAIEAGRDTQYF. The CDR3 DNA is TGCAGTGCAGAAGCTATAGAAGCGGGGAGGGATACGCAGTATTTT. The J gene is TRBJ2-3, the V gene TRBV20-1, with 7 bases matching TRBD2. There are 15 residues in the CDR3. After removal of 6 bases from V and 6 bases from J, the junction contained 15 bases not matched to a gene. Germline CDR1 is DFQATT and CDR2 is SNEGSKA (reference sequence).

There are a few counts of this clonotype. CDR3 protein: CASSIWRGSYEQYF. Here the CDR3 DNA reads TGTGCCAGCAGTATTTGGAGGGGCTCCTACGAGCAGTACTTC. This sequence joins TRBV13 and TRBJ2-7, with D perhaps TRBD2 (6 bases). V was trimmed by 6 bases and J by 0 bases, leaving 12 bases between them. The V gene's germline CDR1 is PRHDT and CDR2 FYEKMQ (reference sequence). This CDR3 is 14 amino acids long.

The CDR3 here is CASSLEGLANTEAFF. CDR3 DNA: TGTGCCAGCAGCTTGGAGGGACTGGCGAACACTGAAGCTTTCTTT. V is TRBV7-6 and J is TRBJ1-1; TRBD1 is a possible D gene (5 bases). Trimming pared 3 bases from V and 1 base from J, leaving 12 bases between. Germline V gives CDR1 SGHVS, CDR2 FNYEAQ. The CDR3 spans 15 residues. The whole variable domain, filled in from reference TRBV7-6 and TRBJ1-1, reads GAGVSQSPRYKVTKRGQDVALRCDPISGHVSLYWYRQALGQGPEFLTYFNYEAQQDKSGLPNDRFSAERPEGSISTLTIQRTEQRDSAMYRCASSLEGLANTEAFFGQGTRLTVV.

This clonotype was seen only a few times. CDR3 sequence (DNA): TGTGCCAGCAGCTCTAGGGGGCCGAGGGGTGAGCAGTTCTTC. Translating it yields CASSSRGPRGEQFF. The rearrangement links TRBV7-9 to TRBJ2-1, with 7 bases that match TRBD1. The J segment lost 9 bases and the V segment lost 4 bases, leaving 9 bases of the junction unmatched. Germline V gene sequence: CDR1 SEHNR, CDR2 FQNEAQ (reference sequence). The CDR3 has 14 amino acids.

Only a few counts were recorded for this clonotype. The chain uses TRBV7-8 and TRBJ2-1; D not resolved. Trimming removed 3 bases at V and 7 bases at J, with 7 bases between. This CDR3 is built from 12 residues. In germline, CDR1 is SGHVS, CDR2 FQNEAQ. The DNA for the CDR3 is TGTGCCAGCAGCTTGGCGGAGAATGAGCAGTTCTTC. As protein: CASSLAENEQFF.

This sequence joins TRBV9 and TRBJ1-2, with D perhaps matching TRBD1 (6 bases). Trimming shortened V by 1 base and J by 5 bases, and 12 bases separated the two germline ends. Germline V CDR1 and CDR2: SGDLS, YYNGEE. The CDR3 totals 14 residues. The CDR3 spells CASSVQGQHYGYTF. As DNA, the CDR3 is TGTGCCAGCAGCGTACAGGGGCAACATTATGGCTACACCTTC.

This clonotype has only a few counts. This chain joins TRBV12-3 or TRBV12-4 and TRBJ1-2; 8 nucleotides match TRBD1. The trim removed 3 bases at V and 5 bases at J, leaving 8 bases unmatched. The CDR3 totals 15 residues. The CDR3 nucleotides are TGTGCCAGCAGTTTTCAGACAGGGGTAGTTTATGGCTACACCTTC. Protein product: CASSFQTGVVYGYTF.

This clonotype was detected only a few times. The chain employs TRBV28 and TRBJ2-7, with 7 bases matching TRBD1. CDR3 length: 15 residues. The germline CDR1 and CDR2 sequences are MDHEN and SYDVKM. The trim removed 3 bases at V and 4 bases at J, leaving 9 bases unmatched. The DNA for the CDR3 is TGTGCCAGCAGTTTTGAGGGACAGAGAAAGTACGAGCAGTACTTC. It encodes CASSFEGQRKYEQYF.

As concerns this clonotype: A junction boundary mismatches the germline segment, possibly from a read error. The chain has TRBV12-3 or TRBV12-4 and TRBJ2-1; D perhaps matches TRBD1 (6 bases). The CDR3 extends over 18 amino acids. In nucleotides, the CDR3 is TGTGCCAGCAGTTTTCCTTTACAGGGTAAGAGCTCCCACAATGAGCAGCTCTTC. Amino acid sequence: CASSFPLQGKSSHNEQLF.

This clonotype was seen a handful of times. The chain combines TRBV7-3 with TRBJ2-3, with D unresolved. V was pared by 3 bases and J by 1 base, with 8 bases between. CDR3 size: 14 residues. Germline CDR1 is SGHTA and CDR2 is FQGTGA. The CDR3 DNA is TGTGCCAGCAGCTTCCTTGCCCGCACAGATACGCAGTATTTT. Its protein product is CASSFLARTDTQYF.

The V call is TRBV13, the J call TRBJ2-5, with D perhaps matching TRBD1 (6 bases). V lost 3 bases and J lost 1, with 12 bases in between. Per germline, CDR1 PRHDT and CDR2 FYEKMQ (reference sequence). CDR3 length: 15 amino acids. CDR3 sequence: CASSFYRDIQETQYF. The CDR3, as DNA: TGTGCCAGCAGCTTTTACAGGGACATCCAAGAGACCCAGTACTTC.

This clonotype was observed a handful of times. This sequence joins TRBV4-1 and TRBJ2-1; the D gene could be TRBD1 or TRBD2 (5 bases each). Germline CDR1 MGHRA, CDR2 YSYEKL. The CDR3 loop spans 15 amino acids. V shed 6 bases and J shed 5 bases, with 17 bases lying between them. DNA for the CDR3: TGCGCCAGCAGACCCTGGGACGCCACTGACAATGAGCAGTTCTTC. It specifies CASRPWDATDNEQFF.